The TCR beta chain under discussion was sequenced for a study of T cell changes during pregnancy in multiple sclerosis. J lost 1 base, V lost 5 bases, and 4 bases had no gene match. CDR3 length equals 15 residues. In germline, CDR1 is KGHSH, CDR2 LQKENI. Sequencing used immunoSEQ multiplex PCR; TCRdb keeps in-frame clones, though not all of them. The data contain roughly 100,000 clones, around 93% of them seen just once; the ten biggest clones take up around 1.5%. This sample comprised peripheral blood, obtained after pregnancy. The chain combines TRBV18 with TRBJ1-1; 10 bases align to TRBD1. This TCR was recovered from a female donor with multiple sclerosis, enrolled in a pregnancy study. The CDR3 loop reads CASSIGQGGNTEAFF. In nucleotides, the CDR3 is TGTGCCAGCTCAATCGGACAGGGGGGGAACACTGAAGCTTTCTTT. Filled out from reference TRBV18 and TRBJ1-1, the complete variable domain reads NAGVMQNPRHLVRRRGQEARLRCSPMKGHSHVYWYRQLPEEGLKFMVYLQKENIIDESGMPKERFSAEFPKEGPSILRIQQVVRGDSAAYFCASSIGQGGNTEAFFGQGTRLTVV.